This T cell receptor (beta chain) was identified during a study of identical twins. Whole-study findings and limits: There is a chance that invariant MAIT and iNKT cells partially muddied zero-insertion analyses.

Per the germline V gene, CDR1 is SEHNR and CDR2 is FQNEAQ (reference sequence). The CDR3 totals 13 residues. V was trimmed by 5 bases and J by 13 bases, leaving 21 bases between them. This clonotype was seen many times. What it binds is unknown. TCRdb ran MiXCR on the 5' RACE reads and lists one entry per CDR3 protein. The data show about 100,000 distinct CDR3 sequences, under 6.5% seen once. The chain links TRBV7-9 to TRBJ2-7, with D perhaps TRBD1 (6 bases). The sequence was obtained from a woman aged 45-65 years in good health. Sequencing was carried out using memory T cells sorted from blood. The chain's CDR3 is CASSHGSDSREYF. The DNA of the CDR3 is TGTGCCAGCAGCCACGGATCGGACAGTAGGGAATACTTC.